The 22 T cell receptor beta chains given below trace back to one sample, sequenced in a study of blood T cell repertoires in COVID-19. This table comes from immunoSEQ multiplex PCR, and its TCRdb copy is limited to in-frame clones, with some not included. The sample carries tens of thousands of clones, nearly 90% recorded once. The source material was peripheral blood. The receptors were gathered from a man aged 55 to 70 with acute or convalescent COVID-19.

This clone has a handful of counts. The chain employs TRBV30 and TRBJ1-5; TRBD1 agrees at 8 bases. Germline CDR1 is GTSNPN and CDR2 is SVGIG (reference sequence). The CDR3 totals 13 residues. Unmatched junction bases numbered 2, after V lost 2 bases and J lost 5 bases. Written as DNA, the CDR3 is TGTGCCTGGAGTCCGACAGGGGATCAGCCCCAGCATTTT. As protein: CAWSPTGDQPQHF.

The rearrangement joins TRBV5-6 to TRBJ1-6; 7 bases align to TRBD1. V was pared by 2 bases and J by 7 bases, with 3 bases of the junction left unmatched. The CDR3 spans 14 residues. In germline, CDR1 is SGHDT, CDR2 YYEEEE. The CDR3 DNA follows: TGTGCCAGCAGCTTCGGGACAGTCAATTCACCCCTCCACTTT. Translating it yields CASSFGTVNSPLHF.

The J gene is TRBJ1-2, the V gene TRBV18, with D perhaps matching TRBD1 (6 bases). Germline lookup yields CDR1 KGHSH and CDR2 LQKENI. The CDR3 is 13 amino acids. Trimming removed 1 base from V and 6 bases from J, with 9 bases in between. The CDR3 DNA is TGTGCCAGCTCACCACAGGGGGTTGATGGCTACACCTTC. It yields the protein CASSPQGVDGYTF.

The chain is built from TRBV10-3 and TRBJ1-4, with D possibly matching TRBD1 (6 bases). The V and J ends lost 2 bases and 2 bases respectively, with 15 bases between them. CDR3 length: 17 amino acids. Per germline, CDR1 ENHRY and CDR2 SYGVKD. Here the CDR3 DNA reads TGTGCCATCAGTGAGATCCGGCCCACAGGGACTAATGAAAAACTGTTTTTT. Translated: CAISEIRPTGTNEKLFF.

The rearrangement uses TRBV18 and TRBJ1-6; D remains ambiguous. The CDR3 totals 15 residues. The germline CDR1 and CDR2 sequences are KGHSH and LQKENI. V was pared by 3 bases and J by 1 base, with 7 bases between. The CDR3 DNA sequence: TGTGCCAGCTCACCGGCGGGTTCCTATAATTCACCCCTCCACTTT. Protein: CASSPAGSYNSPLHF. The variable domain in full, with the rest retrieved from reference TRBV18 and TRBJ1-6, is NAGVMQNPRHLVRRRGQEARLRCSPMKGHSHVYWYRQLPEEGLKFMVYLQKENIIDESGMPKERFSAEFPKEGPSILRIQQVVRGDSAAYFCASSPAGSYNSPLHFGNGTRLTVT.

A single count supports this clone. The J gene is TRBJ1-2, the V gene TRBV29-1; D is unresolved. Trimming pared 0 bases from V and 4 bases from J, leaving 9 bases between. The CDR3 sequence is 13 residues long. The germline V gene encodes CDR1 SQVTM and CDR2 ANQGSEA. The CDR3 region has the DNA TGCAGCGTTGAAGAGAGGTTGGGCTATGGCTACACCTTC. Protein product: CSVEERLGYGYTF.

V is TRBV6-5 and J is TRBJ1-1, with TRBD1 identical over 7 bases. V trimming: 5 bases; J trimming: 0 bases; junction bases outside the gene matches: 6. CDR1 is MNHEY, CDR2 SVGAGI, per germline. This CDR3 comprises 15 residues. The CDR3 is CASSRQGYMNTEAFF. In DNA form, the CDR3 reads TGTGCCAGCAGTCGACAGGGATACATGAACACTGAAGCTTTCTTT.

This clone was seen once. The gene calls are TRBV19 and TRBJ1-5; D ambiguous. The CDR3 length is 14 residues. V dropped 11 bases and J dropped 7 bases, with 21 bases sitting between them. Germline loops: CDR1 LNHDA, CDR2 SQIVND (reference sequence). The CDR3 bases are TGTGCCTCGAACCGCCAGGCCGATGTCCAGCCCCAGCATTTT. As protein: CASNRQADVQPQHF.

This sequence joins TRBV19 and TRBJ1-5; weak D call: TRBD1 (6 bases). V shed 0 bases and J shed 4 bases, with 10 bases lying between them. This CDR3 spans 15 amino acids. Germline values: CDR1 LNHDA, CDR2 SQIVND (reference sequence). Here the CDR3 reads CASSIDRGSNQPQHF. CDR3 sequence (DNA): TGTGCCAGTAGTATAGACAGGGGAAGTAATCAGCCCCAGCATTTT. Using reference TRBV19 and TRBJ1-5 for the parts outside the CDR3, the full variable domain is DGGITQSPKYLFRKEGQNVTLSCEQNLNHDAMYWYRQDPGQGLRLIYYSQIVNDFQKGDIAEGYSVSREKKESFPLTVTSAQKNPTAFYLCASSIDRGSNQPQHFGDGTRLSIL.

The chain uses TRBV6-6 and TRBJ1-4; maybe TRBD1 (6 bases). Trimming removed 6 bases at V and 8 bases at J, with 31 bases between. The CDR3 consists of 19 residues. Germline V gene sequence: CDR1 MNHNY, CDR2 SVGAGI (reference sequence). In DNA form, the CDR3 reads TGTGCCAGCAGCTTCTTACCGACTGAATTTTCAGGGGAAGGAGAAAAACTGTTTTTT. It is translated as CASSFLPTEFSGEGEKLFF.

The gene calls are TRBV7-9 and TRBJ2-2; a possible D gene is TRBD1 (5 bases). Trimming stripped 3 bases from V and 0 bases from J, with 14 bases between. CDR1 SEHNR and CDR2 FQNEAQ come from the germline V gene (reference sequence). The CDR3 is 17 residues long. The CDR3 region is CASSFGHLYANTGELFF. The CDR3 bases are TGTGCCAGCAGCTTCGGACACCTATACGCGAACACCGGGGAGCTGTTTTTT.

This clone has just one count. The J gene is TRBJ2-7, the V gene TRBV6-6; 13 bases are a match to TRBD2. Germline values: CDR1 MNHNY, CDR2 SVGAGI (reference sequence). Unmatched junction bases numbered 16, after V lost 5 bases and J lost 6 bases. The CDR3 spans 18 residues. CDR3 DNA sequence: TGTGCCAGCAGTCGCCTAGGACTAGCGGGGGACCCTCTGTCCGAGCAGTACTTC. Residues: CASSRLGLAGDPLSEQYF.

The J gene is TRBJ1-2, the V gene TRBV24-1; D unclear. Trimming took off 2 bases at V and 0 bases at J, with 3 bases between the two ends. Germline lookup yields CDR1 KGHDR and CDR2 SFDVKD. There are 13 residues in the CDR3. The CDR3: CATSDSANYGYTF. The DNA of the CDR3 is TGTGCCACCAGTGATTCGGCTAACTATGGCTACACCTTC.

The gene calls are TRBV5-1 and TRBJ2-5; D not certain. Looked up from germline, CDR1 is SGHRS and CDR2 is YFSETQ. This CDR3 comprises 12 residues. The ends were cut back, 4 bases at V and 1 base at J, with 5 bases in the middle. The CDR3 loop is CASSRSQETQYF. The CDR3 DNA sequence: TGCGCCAGCAGCCGTTCCCAAGAGACCCAGTACTTC. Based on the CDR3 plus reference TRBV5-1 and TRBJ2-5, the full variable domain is KAGVTQTPRYLIKTRGQQVTLSCSPISGHRSVSWYQQTPGQGLQFLFEYFSETQRNKGNFPGRFSGRQFSNSRSEMNVSTLELGDSALYLCASSRSQETQYFGPGTRLLVL.

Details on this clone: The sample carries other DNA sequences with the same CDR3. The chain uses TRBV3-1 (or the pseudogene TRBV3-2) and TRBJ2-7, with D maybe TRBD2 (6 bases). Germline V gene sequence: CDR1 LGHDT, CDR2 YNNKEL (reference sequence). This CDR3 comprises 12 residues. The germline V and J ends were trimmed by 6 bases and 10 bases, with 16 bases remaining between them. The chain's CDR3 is CASSQPGVGQYF. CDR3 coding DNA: TGTGCCAGCAGTCAGCCGGGGGTGGGCCAGTACTTC.

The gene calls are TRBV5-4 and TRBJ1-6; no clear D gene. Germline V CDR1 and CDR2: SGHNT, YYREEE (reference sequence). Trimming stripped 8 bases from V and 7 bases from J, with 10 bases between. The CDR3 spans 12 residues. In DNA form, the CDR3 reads TGTGCCAGTGCGGGGATAAATTCACCCCTCCACTTT. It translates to CASAGINSPLHF.

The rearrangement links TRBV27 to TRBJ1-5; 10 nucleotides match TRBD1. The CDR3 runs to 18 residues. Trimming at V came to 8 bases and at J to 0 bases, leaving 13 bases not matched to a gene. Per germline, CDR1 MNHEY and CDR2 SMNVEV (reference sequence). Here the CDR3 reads CASSAIVGTGVSNQPQHF. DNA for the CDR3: TGTGCCAGCTCAGCCATAGTGGGGACAGGGGTTAGCAATCAGCCCCAGCATTTT.

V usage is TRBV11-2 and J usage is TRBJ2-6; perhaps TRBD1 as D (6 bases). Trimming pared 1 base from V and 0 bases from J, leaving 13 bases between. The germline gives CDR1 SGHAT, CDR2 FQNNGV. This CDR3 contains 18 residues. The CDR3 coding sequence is TGTGCCAGCAGCTTAGGGCAGGGCAGGGGCTCTGGGGCCAACGTCCTGACTTTC. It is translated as CASSLGQGRGSGANVLTF.

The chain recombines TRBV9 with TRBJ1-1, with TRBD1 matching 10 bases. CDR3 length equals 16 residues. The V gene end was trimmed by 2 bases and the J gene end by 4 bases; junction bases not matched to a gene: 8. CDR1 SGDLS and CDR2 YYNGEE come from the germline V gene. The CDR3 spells CASSVSPGDRGTEAFF. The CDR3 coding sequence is TGTGCCAGCAGCGTCTCCCCAGGGGACAGGGGCACTGAAGCTTTCTTT.

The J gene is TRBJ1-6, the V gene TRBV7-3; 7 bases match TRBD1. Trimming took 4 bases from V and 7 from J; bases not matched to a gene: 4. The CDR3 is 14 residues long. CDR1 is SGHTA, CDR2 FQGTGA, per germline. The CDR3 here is CASSSGQPNSPLHF. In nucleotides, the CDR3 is TGTGCCAGCAGCTCGGGACAGCCCAATTCACCCCTCCACTTT.

CDR3 coding DNA: TGTGCCACCAGTGATCCGACCGGGACAGGGAGCGGCTACACCTTC. Translating it yields CATSDPTGTGSGYTF. V and J are TRBV24-1 and TRBJ1-2, with 9 bases identical to TRBD1. CDR3 length: 15 residues. Per germline, CDR1 KGHDR and CDR2 SFDVKD. V shed 3 bases and J 8 bases; nucleotides not matched to a gene: 9.

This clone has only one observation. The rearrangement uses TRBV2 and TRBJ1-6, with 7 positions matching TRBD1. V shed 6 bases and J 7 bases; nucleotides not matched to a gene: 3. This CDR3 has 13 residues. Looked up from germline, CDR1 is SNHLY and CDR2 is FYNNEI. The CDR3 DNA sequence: TGTGCCAGCAGGGGACAGAACAATTCACCCCTCCACTTT. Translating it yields CASRGQNNSPLHF.